This is a list of T cell receptor beta chains from one sample in a study of blood T cell repertoires in COVID-19. Using immunoSEQ multiplex PCR, the repertoire was profiled, and TCRdb retains in-frame clones only, with some absent. The sample carries 190,000 or so clones, around 87% recorded once. Material for sequencing was peripheral blood. The receptor set was obtained from a man aged 35 to 55 with active or convalescent COVID-19. CDR3s leave out the opening cysteine and the closing phenylalanine or tryptophan. Fields, in order: J gene, D gene, V gene, CDR3 protein. A D gene is named only where the DNA matches it firmly.

j_call: TRBJ1-5
d_call: -
v_call: TRBV6-5
cdr3_aa: ASRTASNQPQH

j_call: TRBJ1-2
d_call: TRBD1
v_call: TRBV7-6
cdr3_aa: ASSKYGTVGGYT

j_call: TRBJ1-2
d_call: TRBD1
v_call: TRBV12-3/TRBV12-4
cdr3_aa: ASRGQANYGYT

j_call: TRBJ1-4
d_call: -
v_call: TRBV6-6
cdr3_aa: ASSRGGANEKLF

j_call: TRBJ2-1
d_call: TRBD2
v_call: TRBV11-2
cdr3_aa: ASSPQRGVDSNNEQF

j_call: TRBJ1-2
d_call: TRBD1
v_call: TRBV28
cdr3_aa: ASRPQGVDGYT

j_call: TRBJ1-5
d_call: TRBD1
v_call: TRBV4-1
cdr3_aa: ASSQGGTANSNQPQH

j_call: TRBJ1-2
d_call: TRBD1
v_call: TRBV6-6
cdr3_aa: ASSYTGQGGYT

j_call: TRBJ1-1
d_call: TRBD1
v_call: TRBV11-1
cdr3_aa: ASSPGQVGDTEAF

j_call: TRBJ1-5
d_call: -
v_call: TRBV18
cdr3_aa: ASGQGSNQPQH

j_call: TRBJ1-1
d_call: -
v_call: TRBV19
cdr3_aa: ASSIGAGVWTEAF

j_call: TRBJ2-7
d_call: TRBD1
v_call: TRBV24-1
cdr3_aa: ATSDGTGLDEQY

j_call: TRBJ2-7
d_call: TRBD1
v_call: TRBV5-1
cdr3_aa: ASSLETGFKGEQY

j_call: TRBJ2-2
d_call: -
v_call: TRBV9
cdr3_aa: ASSLRQVLNTGELF

j_call: TRBJ1-2
d_call: TRBD1
v_call: TRBV29-1
cdr3_aa: SAPVEGAYGYT

j_call: TRBJ2-5
d_call: TRBD2
v_call: TRBV11-1
cdr3_aa: ASSLIASGGVETQY

j_call: TRBJ2-2
d_call: -
v_call: TRBV12-3/TRBV12-4
cdr3_aa: ASSLGAAGELF

j_call: TRBJ1-5
d_call: -
v_call: TRBV19
cdr3_aa: ASSPRTDNQPQH

j_call: TRBJ2-1
d_call: TRBD2
v_call: TRBV28
cdr3_aa: ASSLGLAGADNEQF

j_call: TRBJ1-2
d_call: -
v_call: TRBV7-6
cdr3_aa: ASSPRGSYGYT

j_call: TRBJ2-2
d_call: TRBD1
v_call: TRBV24-1
cdr3_aa: ATSGLQGTNTGELF

j_call: TRBJ1-1
d_call: TRBD1
v_call: TRBV6-2/TRBV6-3
cdr3_aa: ASSEILGSGGSGTEAF

j_call: TRBJ1-2
d_call: TRBD1
v_call: TRBV7-6
cdr3_aa: ASSLVPGQSSDGYT

j_call: TRBJ1-4
d_call: -
v_call: TRBV7-8
cdr3_aa: ASSLVGEQLKLF

j_call: TRBJ1-3
d_call: -
v_call: TRBV30
cdr3_aa: AWSVAGMGISGNTIY

j_call: TRBJ2-3
d_call: TRBD1
v_call: TRBV6-2/TRBV6-3
cdr3_aa: ASSYSRQGSKDTQY

j_call: TRBJ2-3
d_call: TRBD2
v_call: TRBV7-2
cdr3_aa: ASSPKTSEGKDTQY

j_call: TRBJ1-3
d_call: -
v_call: TRBV5-1
cdr3_aa: ASSSQVGPGNTIY

j_call: TRBJ1-1
d_call: -
v_call: TRBV9
cdr3_aa: ASSVAPLNTEAF

j_call: TRBJ1-2
d_call: TRBD1
v_call: TRBV6-5
cdr3_aa: ASSSPGGGGYT

j_call: TRBJ1-4
d_call: TRBD1
v_call: TRBV30
cdr3_aa: AWSTYRGYGEKLF

j_call: TRBJ2-3
d_call: TRBD2
v_call: TRBV12-5
cdr3_aa: ASGSLAGSTDTQY

j_call: TRBJ2-1
d_call: TRBD1
v_call: TRBV3-1/TRBV3-2
cdr3_aa: ASSDLIQGANEQF

j_call: TRBJ1-2
d_call: -
v_call: TRBV4-1
cdr3_aa: ASSLVGRQYYGYT

j_call: TRBJ2-3
d_call: TRBD2
v_call: TRBV24-1
cdr3_aa: ATSDPADLARGNTDTQY

j_call: TRBJ1-1
d_call: TRBD1
v_call: TRBV25-1
cdr3_aa: ASSEYGQGAMNTEAF

j_call: TRBJ1-2
d_call: -
v_call: TRBV19
cdr3_aa: ASNPLSNYGYT

j_call: TRBJ1-3
d_call: TRBD1
v_call: TRBV27
cdr3_aa: ASWTGPYSGNTIY

j_call: TRBJ2-1
d_call: TRBD1
v_call: TRBV18
cdr3_aa: ASSPSRDRGLDEQF

j_call: TRBJ2-6
d_call: -
v_call: TRBV25-1
cdr3_aa: ASSDGTRYSGANVLT

j_call: TRBJ2-7
d_call: TRBD1
v_call: TRBV4-1
cdr3_aa: ASSPRQGTYEQY